This TCR beta chain was recorded in a study of blood T cells in healthy people across ages. Notes on the study in general: While age rose, TCR beta diversity per million T cells dropped in a roughly linear way. In long-lived donors, naive CD4+ cell counts and diversity exceeded those of aged donors.

Only a few counts were recorded for this clonotype. Its antigen is not known. The V end lost 7 bases, the J end lost 1 base, and 13 bases lay between the germline ends. This CDR3 comprises 14 residues. CDR1 is SNHLY, CDR2 FYNNEI, per germline. It was with a sample-barcoded 5' primer and a J-beta primer mix that a second PCR of roughly 7 to 12 cycles was run. Every cDNA was tagged by a template-switch adaptor with 12 random nucleotides. TCRdb processed the 5' RACE reads anew with MiXCR; each CDR3 protein has one entry. The sample contains around 800,000 distinct CDR3 sequences, about 48% of which appear only once.

The specimen was blood. This TCR derives from a man older than 75 in good health. The chain is built from TRBV2 and TRBJ1-2; a weak D match, TRBD1 (5 bases). The CDR3 DNA sequence: TGTGCCAGCACCGAGGACACGAATAACTATGGCTACACCTTC. This encodes CASTEDTNNYGYTF.